Presented here are 10 T cell receptor beta chains from one specimen sequenced in a study of blood T cell repertoires in COVID-19. Using immunoSEQ multiplex PCR, the repertoire was profiled, and TCRdb retains in-frame clones only, with some absent. The table records 200,000 or so clones, about four fifths of them present only once. The sample taken for sequencing was PBMCs or T cells enriched from blood (not recorded which). The receptors derive from a man aged 35-49 years who had recovered from COVID-19.

The chain combines TRBV29-1 with TRBJ1-1, with D unresolved. This CDR3 spans 12 amino acids. Germline CDR1 reads SQVTM; CDR2 reads ANQGSEA. V dropped 4 bases and J dropped 6 bases, with 12 bases sitting between them. The CDR3 is CSVATVSAEAFF. CDR3 bases: TGCAGCGTTGCAACGGTTTCCGCTGAAGCTTTCTTT.

The chain is built from TRBV4-1 and TRBJ1-1, with 7 nucleotides matching TRBD1. The CDR3 spans 15 residues. Looked up from germline, CDR1 is MGHRA and CDR2 is YSYEKL. V shed 2 bases, J shed 0 bases, and the junction held 3 bases outside the gene matches. The CDR3 spells CASSQKDRVNTEAFF. The CDR3 DNA reads TGCGCCAGCAGCCAAAAAGACAGGGTGAACACTGAAGCTTTCTTT.

The rearrangement uses TRBV6-5 and TRBJ1-6; no clear D. V was trimmed by 7 bases and J by 11 bases, leaving 15 bases between them. Germline values: CDR1 MNHEY, CDR2 SVGAGI. The CDR3 length is 13 residues. CDR3 region: CASTLGGRTPLHF. For the CDR3, the DNA is TGTGCCAGCACCCTCGGAGGGAGAACACCCCTCCACTTT.

V and J are TRBV6-4 and TRBJ1-1; D is ambiguous. V was pared by 4 bases and J by 1 base, with 7 bases between. The CDR3 totals 13 residues. Germline CDR1 is MRHNA and CDR2 is SNTAGT. The CDR3 sequence is CASSVDRNTEAFF. The CDR3 DNA follows: TGTGCCAGCAGTGTAGATAGGAACACTGAAGCTTTCTTT.

The chain employs TRBV19 and TRBJ2-7; 7 bases line up with TRBD1. The J segment lost 2 bases and the V segment lost 0 bases, leaving 19 bases of the junction unmatched. Germline V lookup: CDR1 LNHDA, CDR2 SQIVND (reference sequence). CDR3 size: 20 residues. This CDR3 is CASSIDQGDTSCFYTYEQYF. The CDR3 DNA sequence: TGTGCCAGTAGTATAGACCAGGGGGACACCTCTTGCTTTTATACCTACGAGCAGTACTTC.

The chain recombines TRBV28 with TRBJ2-7; D might be TRBD1 (5 bases). This CDR3 comprises 15 residues. With 4 bases removed from V and 3 bases from J, the gap between germline ends came to 16 bases. In germline, CDR1 is MDHEN, CDR2 SYDVKM. The DNA of the CDR3 is TGTGCCAGCAGTTCACACTTCACAGGTAACTACGAGCAGTACTTC. Residues: CASSSHFTGNYEQYF. The variable domain in full, with the rest retrieved from reference TRBV28 and TRBJ2-7, is DVKVTQSSRYLVKRTGEKVFLECVQDMDHENMFWYRQDPGLGLRLIYFSYDVKMKEKGDIPEGYSVSREKKERFSLILESASTNQTSMYLCASSSHFTGNYEQYFGPGTRLTVT.

The genes are TRBV3-1 (or the pseudogene TRBV3-2) and TRBJ1-2; D remains unclear. The CDR3 is 17 residues long. Between the trimmed V and J ends, which lost 1 base and 2 bases, there was a span of 17 bases. Germline V gene sequence: CDR1 LGHDT, CDR2 YNNKEL (reference sequence). CDR3 protein: CASSQVYQDTTNYGYTF. CDR3 DNA: TGTGCCAGCAGCCAAGTTTACCAGGATACGACCAACTATGGCTACACCTTC.

The genes are TRBV7-9 and TRBJ1-4, with TRBD1 as a possible D gene (5 bases). The CDR3 totals 14 residues. Trimming removed 1 base at V and 3 bases at J, with 6 bases between. Germline loops: CDR1 SEHNR, CDR2 FQNEAQ (reference sequence). CDR3 sequence (DNA): TGTGCCAGCAGCTTAGGGGGGGCTAATGAAAAACTGTTTTTT. Translation: CASSLGGANEKLFF.

In its sample, this clone was seen once. V and J are TRBV18 and TRBJ1-1; tentatively, D is TRBD1 (5 bases). The germline V gene has CDR1 KGHSH and CDR2 LQKENI. The CDR3 is 14 residues long. The V end was cut by 3 bases, the J end by 8 bases, with 16 bases between. For the CDR3, the DNA is TGTGCCAGCTCACCCTACGGACCACAGGAGGAAGCTTTCTTT. Translation gives CASSPYGPQEEAFF.

On this clone itself: Other DNA sequences in this specimen translate into the identical CDR3. This chain links TRBV27 with TRBJ2-7; tentative D call: TRBD2 (6 bases). The CDR3 runs to 14 residues. CDR1 and CDR2 from the germline V gene are MNHEY and SMNVEV (reference sequence). Trimming removed 0 bases at V and 4 bases at J, with 10 bases between. The CDR3 coding sequence is TGTGCCAGCAGTTTATCGGCTGGGGGGTACGAGCAGTACTTC. Protein product: CASSLSAGGYEQYF.